A single sample gave rise to the 25 T cell receptor beta chains below, sequenced in a study of post-analysis software for immune sequencing data. Study-wide results and limits: There were a few TRBV segments more frequent in patients than controls, and TRBV5-6, TRBV5-1 and TRBV20-1 were among them.

Unique molecular identifiers were present in the TCR beta cDNA libraries. In TCRdb, the PCR reads were re-called with MiXCR into one record per CDR3 protein. The sample includes over 300,000 distinct CDR3 sequences, roughly 36% of them seen just once. These receptors have no identified antigens. Sequencing was performed on blood. Source of these receptors: a girl aged 10-17 years with multiple sclerosis.

This clonotype has a handful of counts. This CDR3 reads CSVDSGVFRNEQFF. The CDR3 DNA sequence: TGCAGCGTTGATTCGGGGGTGTTTAGGAATGAGCAGTTCTTC. The chain joins TRBV29-1 to TRBJ2-1; D might be TRBD2 (6 bases). Trimming took 3 bases from V and 7 from J, leaving 16 bases between them. Germline values: CDR1 SQVTM, CDR2 ANQGSEA. The CDR3 is 14 residues long.

In this sample, this clonotype turned up a few times. V usage is TRBV5-4 and J usage is TRBJ2-3; D gene uncertain. The length of the CDR3 is 13 residues. Germline V gene data show CDR1 as SGHNT and CDR2 as YYREEE (reference sequence). V was clipped by 4 bases and J by 2 bases, with 8 bases between them. The CDR3 loop is CASSTDLTDTQYF. The CDR3 DNA reads as TGTGCCAGCAGCACGGACCTCACAGATACGCAGTATTTT.

The chain links TRBV6-1 to TRBJ2-6, with D possibly matching TRBD2 (5 bases). This CDR3 is built from 18 residues. CDR1 is MNHNS and CDR2 is SASEGT in the germline V gene. Between the trimmed V and J ends, which lost 2 bases and 0 bases, there was a span of 14 bases. CDR3 nucleotides: TGTGCCAGCAGTGAACATCGTGGAGGTTACTCTGGGGCCAACGTCCTGACTTTC. Protein product: CASSEHRGGYSGANVLTF.

The V and J genes are TRBV7-2 and TRBJ2-5; D call uncertain. This CDR3 is 14 amino acids long. V lost 0 bases to trimming and J lost 4 bases, with 9 bases between them. Germline-derived CDR1 and CDR2 are SGHTA and FQGNSA. The CDR3 loop is CASSLARVGETQYF. As DNA, the CDR3 is TGTGCCAGCAGCTTAGCCCGGGTAGGAGAGACCCAGTACTTC.

This clonotype was counted many times. The DNA of the CDR3 is TGCGCCAGCAGCCTGGGGATTGCAAGTGGGCGAGTCGAGCAGTACTTC. This encodes CASSLGIASGRVEQYF. The chain has TRBV4-1 and TRBJ2-7; D not resolved. The CDR3 spans 16 residues. Trimming took 4 bases from V and 6 from J, leaving 22 bases between them. CDR1 is MGHRA, CDR2 YSYEKL, per germline.

The chain carries TRBV11-3 and TRBJ2-1, with TRBD2 matching 7 bases. Germline CDR1 SGHNT, CDR2 YENEEA. The V segment lost 5 bases and the J segment 2 bases; nucleotides outside the gene matches: 3. CDR3 length equals 14 residues. The CDR3 loop reads CASSHSGPYNEQFF. In nucleotides, the CDR3 is TGTGCCAGCAGCCATAGCGGGCCCTACAATGAGCAGTTCTTC.

J is TRBJ2-1 and V is TRBV4-3; maybe TRBD1 (5 bases). Per germline, CDR1 LGHNA and CDR2 YSLEER. The CDR3 loop spans 15 amino acids. V dropped 3 bases and J dropped 5 bases, with 14 bases sitting between them. The CDR3 region has the DNA TGCGCCAGCAGCCAGGACGACAGTGCAGACAATGAGCAGTTCTTC. This sequence encodes CASSQDDSADNEQFF.

V gene TRBV24-1 combines with J gene TRBJ2-7; TRBD2 is a possible D gene (7 bases). Judging by the DNA end, TRBJ2-5 fits better; the J call may be wrong. This CDR3 is 15 amino acids long. Looked up from germline, CDR1 is KGHDR and CDR2 is SFDVKD. CDR3 nucleotides: TGTGCCACCAGTGATTTGTCCGAGGGGGAGGGGACCCAGTACTTC. This sequence encodes CATSDLSEGEGTQYF.

The rearrangement joins TRBV11-2 to TRBJ2-3; D may be TRBD1 or TRBD2 (5 bases each). Per the germline V gene, CDR1 is SGHAT and CDR2 is FQNNGV. This CDR3 region has 13 residues. Trimming cost V 7 bases and J 2 bases, with 10 bases left between them. The CDR3 region is CASKSGATDTQYF. CDR3 nucleotide sequence: TGTGCCAGCAAATCCGGGGCCACAGATACGCAGTATTTT.

J is TRBJ2-1 and V is TRBV20-1, with 8 bases aligning to TRBD2. The better agreement between TRBJ2-7 and the DNA end casts doubt on the J call. CDR3 length: 14 residues. CDR1 and CDR2 from the germline V gene are DFQATT and SNEGSKA (reference sequence). The CDR3 reads CSAGGSGGYNEQYF. The CDR3 coding sequence is TGCAGTGCTGGGGGGAGCGGGGGTTACAATGAGCAGTACTTC.

This clonotype was seen only a few times. J is TRBJ1-1 and V is TRBV6-2 or TRBV6-3; the D is unclear. From germline, CDR1 is MNHEY and CDR2 SVGEGT. CDR3 size: 13 residues. The ends were cut back, 2 bases at V and 4 bases at J, with 8 bases in the middle. For the CDR3, the DNA is TGTGCCAGCAGTTACCTTTCCCTCACTGAAGCTTTCTTT. Protein sequence: CASSYLSLTEAFF.

The chain combines TRBV18 with TRBJ1-1; D is ambiguous. V gave up 3 bases and J gave up 6 bases, with 11 bases separating them. The V gene's germline CDR1 is KGHSH and CDR2 LQKENI. The CDR3 runs 13 residues. The chain's CDR3 is CASSPRGSAEAFF. The CDR3 region has the DNA TGTGCCAGCTCACCGCGAGGGAGCGCTGAAGCTTTCTTT.

The rearrangement links TRBV4-1 to TRBJ2-7; 10 positions agree with TRBD1. Losses at the gene ends were 3 bases for V and 1 base for J; bases not matched to a gene: 6. The germline gives CDR1 MGHRA, CDR2 YSYEKL. The CDR3 covers 16 residues. CDR3 loop: CASSQLWTGGSYEQYF. CDR3 coding DNA: TGCGCCAGCAGCCAGCTGTGGACAGGGGGTTCCTACGAGCAGTACTTC.

The chain links TRBV5-1 to TRBJ2-5; no firm D call. Between the trimmed V and J ends, which lost 4 bases and 1 base, there was a span of 20 bases. The CDR3 sequence is 17 residues long. CDR1 SGHRS and CDR2 YFSETQ come from the germline V gene. The CDR3 nucleotides are TGCGCCAGCAGCACGGGCGGCTCCTCCGGAGCCCAAGAGACCCAGTACTTC. Its translation is CASSTGGSSGAQETQYF.

The V and J genes are TRBV4-3 and TRBJ2-5; unclear D gene. Trimming removed 0 bases from V and 11 bases from J, with 25 bases in between. This CDR3 is built from 17 residues. The germline V gene encodes CDR1 LGHNA and CDR2 YSLEER. CDR3: CASSQEVSVSSPWQQYF. CDR3 nucleotides: TGCGCCAGCAGCCAAGAAGTATCGGTGAGCTCACCCTGGCAGCAGTACTTC.

This clonotype was recorded a few times. J is TRBJ1-2 and V is TRBV29-1; TRBD1 is a possible D gene (6 bases). V was pared by 4 bases and J by 7 bases, with 16 bases between. This CDR3 is 13 amino acids long. Germline assignment: CDR1 SQVTM and CDR2 ANQGSEA. CDR3 amino acids: CSVAGGEVFGYTF. CDR3 in DNA: TGCAGCGTTGCTGGGGGCGAGGTCTTTGGCTACACCTTC.

This clonotype was detected a few times. J is TRBJ1-2 and V is TRBV12-3 or TRBV12-4, with no clear D. V was trimmed by 5 bases and J by 6 bases, leaving 22 bases between them. The CDR3 covers 16 residues. In DNA, the CDR3 is TGTGCCAGCAGTCCCTCTAGGCAGGTGGAGGTGGATGGCTACACCTTC. The encoded protein is CASSPSRQVEVDGYTF.

The CDR3: CASSVEPGPKQFF. The CDR3 coding sequence is TGTGCCAGCAGCGTAGAACCCGGCCCCAAGCAGTTCTTC. The chain joins TRBV9 to TRBJ2-1, with unresolved D. The CDR3 contains 13 residues. V was clipped by 0 bases and J by 11 bases, with 12 bases between them. Germline V gives CDR1 SGDLS, CDR2 YYNGEE.

This clonotype was detected a few times. The chain joins TRBV7-9 to TRBJ1-1; D call uncertain. CDR3 length: 15 amino acids. Trimming removed 5 bases from V and 5 bases from J, with 18 bases in between. Looked up from germline, CDR1 is SEHNR and CDR2 is FQNEAQ (reference sequence). CDR3: CASSRAGDLGTEAFF. The CDR3, as DNA: TGTGCCAGCAGCCGGGCGGGTGACCTGGGAACTGAAGCTTTCTTT.

This clonotype was counted a few times. This chain links TRBV5-1 with TRBJ2-3; D is tentatively TRBD1 or TRBD2 (5 bases each). CDR1 and CDR2 (germline): SGHRS, YFSETQ. The CDR3 runs to 15 residues. The ends were cut back, 5 bases at V and 5 bases at J, with 18 bases in the middle. The CDR3 region is CASSLSDGARDTQYF. The CDR3 DNA sequence: TGCGCCAGCAGTCTCTCGGACGGGGCGCGAGATACGCAGTATTTT.

The chain combines TRBV9 with TRBJ2-1, with D tentatively TRBD2 (6 bases). Trimming cost V 0 bases and J 6 bases, with 16 bases left between them. The CDR3 runs 16 residues. Per the germline V gene, CDR1 is SGDLS and CDR2 is YYNGEE. The CDR3 nucleotides are TGTGCCAGCAGCGTAGGGCCCGGAGGGGCGGCCAATGAGCAGTTCTTC. Translated: CASSVGPGGAANEQFF.

The chain combines TRBV20-1 with TRBJ2-3; possible D gene TRBD2, 6 bases. V lost 6 bases, J lost 0 bases, and 16 bases lay in between. Germline CDR1 is DFQATT and CDR2 is SNEGSKA (reference sequence). This CDR3 has 15 residues. As DNA, the CDR3 is TGCAGTGCCCCACGGGGGACCTTAAGCACAGATACGCAGTATTTT. Its translation: CSAPRGTLSTDTQYF.

Comments on this clonotype: A read error may be the cause here, since a much bigger clone is one base away. This chain joins TRBV4-3 and TRBJ2-1; the match to TRBD2 covers 7 bases. The J call could be wrong; TRBJ2-7 is a better fit for the DNA end. Germline values: CDR1 LGHNA, CDR2 YSLEER. The CDR3 loop spans 17 amino acids. CDR3 DNA sequence: TGCGCCAGCAGCCAAGATCGGGGTAGCGGGTTCTACAATGAGCAGTACTTC. Its protein product is CASSQDRGSGFYNEQYF.

The J gene is TRBJ2-3, the V gene TRBV5-6; D is possibly TRBD1 (5 bases). The CDR3 is 14 amino acids. V was shortened by 4 bases and J by 2 bases, with 11 bases between the two germline ends. Germline CDR1 reads SGHDT; CDR2 reads YYEEEE. The chain's CDR3 is CASSQRGITDTQYF. Here the CDR3 DNA reads TGTGCCAGCAGCCAAAGGGGTATCACAGATACGCAGTATTTT.

The chain uses TRBV7-8 and TRBJ2-5; weak D call: TRBD1 (7 bases). The CDR3 is 15 residues long. V gave up 5 bases and J gave up 1 base, with 14 bases separating them. Germline assignment: CDR1 SGHVS and CDR2 FQNEAQ. DNA for the CDR3: TGTGCCAGCAGCCCCCAGGGGGGTGGCCAAGAGACCCAGTACTTC. Translated, it gives CASSPQGGGQETQYF.